Here is one T cell receptor (beta chain) with its context. This record belongs to a study of blood T cell repertoires in COVID-19. V lost 0 bases, J lost 2 bases, and 7 bases lay in between. Germline loops: CDR1 SGHAT, CDR2 FQDESV (reference sequence). This CDR3 region has 14 residues. Authors' analysis steps: Reference gene primer amplification gave nucleated cell count estimates. Method: immunoSEQ multiplex PCR; TCRdb's copy keeps in-frame clones and lacks some. That table furnishes V, J and clone size, whereas the DNA furnished D and trimming. The table includes around 300,000 clones, 88% detected once. The age range of participants was 18 to 89 years, with residence in under 30 US areas.

The sequenced sample consisted of PBMCs or T cells enriched from blood (not recorded which). This sequence joins TRBV11-1 and TRBJ1-2; D uncertain. This TCR was sampled from a young man who had recovered from COVID-19. The CDR3 sequence is CASSLALGNYGYTF. The CDR3, as DNA: TGTGCCAGCAGCTTAGCGCTTGGCAACTATGGCTACACCTTC.